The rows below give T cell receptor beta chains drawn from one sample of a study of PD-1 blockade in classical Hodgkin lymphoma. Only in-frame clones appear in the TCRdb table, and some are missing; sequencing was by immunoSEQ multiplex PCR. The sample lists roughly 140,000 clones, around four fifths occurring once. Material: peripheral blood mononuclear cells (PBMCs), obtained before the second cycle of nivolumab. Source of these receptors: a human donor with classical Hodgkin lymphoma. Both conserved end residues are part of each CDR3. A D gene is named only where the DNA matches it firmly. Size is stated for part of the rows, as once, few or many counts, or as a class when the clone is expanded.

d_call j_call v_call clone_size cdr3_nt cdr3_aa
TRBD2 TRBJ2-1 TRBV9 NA TGTGCCAGCAGCTTAGGGACTAGCACTGAGCAGTTCTTC CASSLGTSTEQFF
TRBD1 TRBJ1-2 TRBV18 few TGTGCCAGCTCACCGGGACAGGGGGTGCAGATCTATGGCTACACCTTC CASSPGQGVQIYGYTF
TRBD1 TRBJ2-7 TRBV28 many TGTGCCAGCAGTCCGCCGGGACAGGTCTCCTACGAGCAGTACTTC CASSPPGQVSYEQYF
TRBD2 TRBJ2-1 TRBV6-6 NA TGTGCCAGCAGCTCCCGGACTAGCGGGAGGGCGGATGAGCAGTTCTTC CASSSRTSGRADEQFF
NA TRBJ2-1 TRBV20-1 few TGCAGTGGGGTCTACAATGAGCAGTTCTTC CSGVYNEQFF
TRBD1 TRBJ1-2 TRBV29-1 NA TGCAGCGTGAGTCCGGGACAGGGAGATGGCTACACCTTC CSVSPGQGDGYTF
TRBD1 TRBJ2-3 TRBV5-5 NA TGTGCCAGCAGCAATGGACAGGGCAATACGCAGTATTTT CASSNGQGNTQYF
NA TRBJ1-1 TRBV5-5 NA TGTGCCAGCTCCCTAAACACTGAAGCTTTCTTT CASSLNTEAFF
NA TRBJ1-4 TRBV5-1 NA TGCGCCAGCAGCCAGGGACGGACCACAACTAATGAAAAACTGTTTTTT CASSQGRTTTNEKLFF
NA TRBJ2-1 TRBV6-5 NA TGTGCCAGCAGTTACGGCTCTGGCCCCCCCAATGAGCAGTTCTTC CASSYGSGPPNEQFF
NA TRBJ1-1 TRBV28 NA TGTGCCAGCAGAAATAGCGTGAGCACTGAAGCTTTCTTT CASRNSVSTEAFF
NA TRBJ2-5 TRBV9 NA TGTGCCAGCAGCGTAGCTACAGGGTGGGAGACCCAGTACTTC CASSVATGWETQYF
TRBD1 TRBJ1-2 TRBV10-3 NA TGTGCCATCAAAGGGGGACAGGGCTATGGCTACACCTTC CAIKGGQGYGYTF
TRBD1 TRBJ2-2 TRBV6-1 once TGTGCCAGCACCCAGGGGGCATATACCGGGGAGCTGTTTTTT CASTQGAYTGELFF
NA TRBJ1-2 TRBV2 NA TGTGCCAGCAGTGAAGGCCCGGGCGGCTATGGCTACACCTTC CASSEGPGGYGYTF
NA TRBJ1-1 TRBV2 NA TGTGCCAGCAGTGCCCCTCCCATGAACACTGAAGCTTTCTTT CASSAPPMNTEAFF
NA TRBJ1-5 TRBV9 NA TGTGCCAGCAGCCTTAAAGGCGGGAATCAGCCCCAGCATTTT CASSLKGGNQPQHF
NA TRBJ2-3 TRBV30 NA TGTGCCTGGAACAAGGGGATGACAGATACGCAGTATTTT CAWNKGMTDTQYF
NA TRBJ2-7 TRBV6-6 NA TGTGCCAGCACCAGGGGGGACCCTTCCTACGAGCAGTACTTC CASTRGDPSYEQYF
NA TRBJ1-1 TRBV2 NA TGTGCCAGCAGTGAAGTCCCTAACACTGAAGCTTTCTTT CASSEVPNTEAFF
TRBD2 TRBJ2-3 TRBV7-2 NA TGTGCCAGCAGCTTAGAAGCTCGGGGACTAGCCGCCTTGCTGGGGGGGCAGTATTTT CASSLEARGLAALLGGQYF
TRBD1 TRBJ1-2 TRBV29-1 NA TGCAGCGTTGAAGGCACGGGACAGGGGAACTATGGCTACACCTTC CSVEGTGQGNYGYTF
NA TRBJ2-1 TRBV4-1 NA TGCGCCAGCAGCCAAAAAGGCCACGGGAGCTCCTACAATGAGCAGTTCTTC CASSQKGHGSSYNEQFF
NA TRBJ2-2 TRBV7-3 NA TGTGCCAGCAGCTTAAGGGGCAGTGACACCGGGGAGCTGTTTTTT CASSLRGSDTGELFF
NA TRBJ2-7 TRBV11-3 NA TGTGCCAGCCCCAAGTTAAGGGACCCCCTGTACGAGCAGTACTTC CASPKLRDPLYEQYF
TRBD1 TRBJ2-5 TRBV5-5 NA TGTGCCAGCAGTCGACAGGGAGAGACCCAGTACTTC CASSRQGETQYF
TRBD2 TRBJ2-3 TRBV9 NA TGTGCCAGCAGCCCTCGTAGTCTCAGACTAGCGGGAGTAGCGGATACGCAGTATTTT CASSPRSLRLAGVADTQYF
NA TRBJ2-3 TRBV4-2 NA TGTGCCAGCAGCCAAGATAGCACTAGCCCCCGCACAGATACGCAGTATTTT CASSQDSTSPRTDTQYF
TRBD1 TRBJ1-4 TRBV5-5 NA TGTGCCAGCGATGGACAGGCCGCAACTAATGAAAAACTGTTTTTT CASDGQAATNEKLFF
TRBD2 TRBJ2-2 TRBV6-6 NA TGTGCCGCTCGGCTAGCGGGTTTAGAGACCGGGGAGCTGTTTTTT CAARLAGLETGELFF
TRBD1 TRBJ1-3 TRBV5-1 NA TGCGCCAGCAGCTGGGGACAGGGCGGAAACACCATATATTTT CASSWGQGGNTIYF
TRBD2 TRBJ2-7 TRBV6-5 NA TGTGCCAGCAGACAAGGGACTAGCGGGACCATGTACTTC CASRQGTSGTMYF
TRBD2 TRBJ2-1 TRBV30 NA TGTGCCTGGAGTGTACGAATACTAGCGGGAGAGGAGCAGTTCTTC CAWSVRILAGEEQFF
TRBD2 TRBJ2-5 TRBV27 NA TGTGCCAGCAGTTCCCCGGGACTAGCGGGAGGTGGAGAGACCCAGTACTTC CASSSPGLAGGGETQYF
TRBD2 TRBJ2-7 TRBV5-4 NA TGTGCCAGCAGCTTGGAACTAGCGGGACCCAGCTCCTACGAGCAGTACTTC CASSLELAGPSSYEQYF
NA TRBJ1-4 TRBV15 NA TGTGCCACCAGCAGAGATAAAGGGCAGGACATAAAGGAAAAACTGTTTTTT CATSRDKGQDIKEKLFF
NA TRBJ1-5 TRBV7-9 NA TGTGCCAGCAGCGAAACAGGGACCAATCAGCCCCAGCATTTT CASSETGTNQPQHF
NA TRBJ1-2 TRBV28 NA TGTGCCAGCAGTTTACTAAGCTATGGCTACACCTTC CASSLLSYGYTF
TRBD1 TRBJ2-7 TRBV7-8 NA TGTGCCAGCAGCCAACTACAGGGGTACGAGCAGTACTTC CASSQLQGYEQYF
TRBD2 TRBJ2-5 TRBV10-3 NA TGTGCCATCAGTGAGTCGAAGCGGGGGGGGTGGACGGAGACCCAGTACTTC CAISESKRGGWTETQYF
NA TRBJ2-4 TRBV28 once TGTGCCAGCAGTTCCCCGGAACAGGGTAAAAACATTCAGTACTTC CASSSPEQGKNIQYF
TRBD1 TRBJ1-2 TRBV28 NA TGTGCCAGCAGTTCCCCGACAGGGGGTGACTATGGCTACACCTTC CASSSPTGGDYGYTF
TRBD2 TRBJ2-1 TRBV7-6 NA TGTGCCAGCAGCTTCCTAGCGGGAGAGGTCTCCTACAATGAGCAGTTCTTC CASSFLAGEVSYNEQFF
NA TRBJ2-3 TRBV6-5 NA TGTGCCAGCGTTTCACAGGGTGGTATCACAGATACGCAGTATTTT CASVSQGGITDTQYF
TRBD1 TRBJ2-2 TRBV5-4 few TGTGCCAGCAGCTCATACAGGGGGACCGGGGAGCTGTTTTTT CASSSYRGTGELFF
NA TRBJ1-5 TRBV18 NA TGTGCCAGCTCACCAGAGGGGGGCGGCAATCAGCCCCAGCATTTT CASSPEGGGNQPQHF
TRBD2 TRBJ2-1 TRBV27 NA TGTGCCAGCAGTTTATGGTACGGGAGGGGGGTCAATGAGCAGTTCTTC CASSLWYGRGVNEQFF
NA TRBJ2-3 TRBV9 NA TGTGCCAGCAGCGTATCCAGCTTCACAGATACGCAGTATTTT CASSVSSFTDTQYF
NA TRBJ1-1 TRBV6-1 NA TGTGCCAGCAGTGAATGGGGGATTAACACTGAAGCTTTCTTT CASSEWGINTEAFF
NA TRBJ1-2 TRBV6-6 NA TGTGCCAGCAGTTACTCGGGCACCGTGGGTGGCTACACCTTC CASSYSGTVGGYTF
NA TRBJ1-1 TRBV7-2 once TGTGCCAGCCTCAGCGGGGGGCGCGTGAGGAACACTGAAGCTTTCTTT CASLSGGRVRNTEAFF
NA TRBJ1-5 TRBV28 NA TGTGCCAGCAGTTTCCCCACATCACAGGGTAACCAGCCCCAGCATTTT CASSFPTSQGNQPQHF
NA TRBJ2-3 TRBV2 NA TGTGCCAGCAGCTCCCTCCCGGAACTAGCTACAGATACGCAGTATTTT CASSSLPELATDTQYF
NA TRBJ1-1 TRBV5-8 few TGTGCCAGCAGCTTGGGCAGGGCCACTGAAGCTTTCTTT CASSLGRATEAFF
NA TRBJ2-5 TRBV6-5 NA TGTGCCAGCAGTTACTCCACTAGAAAAGAGACCCAGTACTTC CASSYSTRKETQYF
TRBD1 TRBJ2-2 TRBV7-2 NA TGTGCCAGCAGCCGGACAGGGGGTAGGAACACCGGGGAGCTGTTTTTT CASSRTGGRNTGELFF
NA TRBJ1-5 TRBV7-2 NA TGTGCCAGCAGCTCGGACAGATATCAGCCCCAGCATTTT CASSSDRYQPQHF